This TCR beta chain was sequenced in a study of identical twins. Study observations and caveats: Insertions were fewer in abundant cord blood beta clonotypes, whereas memory repertoires showed none of this pattern. Out-of-frame TCR alpha sharing in monozygotic twins exceeded recombination model predictions.

There are 13 residues in the CDR3. A universal primer site arose from template switching, and cDNA bore unique molecular identifiers. Using its own MiXCR run on the 5' RACE reads, TCRdb lists one record per CDR3 protein. This table holds around 650,000 distinct CDR3 sequences, about 7% found once. Comments on this clonotype: Its antigen remains unknown. A read error may account for a junction end that differs from germline.

The same data also contributed to another study, on yellow fever vaccine responses in identical twins.

The material sequenced was PBMCs. The chain couples TRBV12-3 or TRBV12-4 to TRBJ2-1; a possible D gene is TRBD2 (5 bases). The receptor was isolated from a woman aged 18-29 years in good health. The CDR3 region is CASSLSSRAVTVF. CDR3 in DNA: TGTGCCAGCAGTTTATCGTCGCGGGCGGTAACTGTTTTC.